The 30 T cell receptor beta chains below come from one sample, sequenced in a study of radiation and T cells in renal cell carcinoma. Time point specified: baseline pretreatment blood. Treatment in this sample: 15 Gy SBRT to primary tumor, nephrectomy 4 weeks later. The protocol was immunoSEQ multiplex PCR, while the TCRdb copy is restricted to in-frame clones and leaves out a portion. The table has approximately 63,000 clones, 65% to 85% seen once. The starting material was blood, obtained from a patient whose treatment included radiotherapy and nephrectomy. Receptors originate from a man aged 60 to 69 with renal cell carcinoma.

The J gene is TRBJ1-1, the V gene TRBV29-1; 7 positions agree with TRBD1. Germline values: CDR1 SQVTM, CDR2 ANQGSEA. The CDR3 runs 13 residues. Trimming at V came to 7 bases and at J to 0 bases, leaving 5 bases not matched to a gene. CDR3 residues: CSARTGVNTEAFF. In DNA form, the CDR3 reads TGCAGCGCTAGAACAGGGGTGAACACTGAAGCTTTCTTT. The full variable domain, its missing parts supplied by reference TRBV29-1 and TRBJ1-1, is SAVISQKPSRDICQRGTSLTIQCQVDSQVTMMFWYRQQPGQSLTLIATANQGSEATYESGFVIDKFPISRPNLTFSTLTVSNMSPEDSSIYLCSARTGVNTEAFFGQGTRLTVV.

V and J are TRBV7-7 and TRBJ2-1; a possible D gene is TRBD2 (5 bases). Trimming left V 6 bases short and J 6 bases short, with 12 bases between. CDR3 length: 13 amino acids. CDR1 is SSHAT, CDR2 FNYEAQ, per germline (reference sequence). The CDR3 DNA reads as TGTGCCAGCAGTCTCCATGAGGGCAATGAGCAGTTCTTC. It is translated as CASSLHEGNEQFF.

This chain uses TRBV30 with TRBJ2-5, with D possibly TRBD2 on 6 matching bases. There are 17 residues in the CDR3. The V end was cut by 0 bases, the J end by 2 bases, with 19 bases between. Germline V lookup: CDR1 GTSNPN, CDR2 SVGIG (reference sequence). The CDR3 DNA follows: TGTGCCTGGAGTGTAATGTCTGGGAGGACTCTTCAAGAGACCCAGTACTTC. Translating it yields CAWSVMSGRTLQETQYF.

The chain carries TRBV19 and TRBJ2-1; D gene ambiguous. V was pared by 11 bases and J by 4 bases, with 15 bases between. This CDR3 comprises 13 residues. In germline, CDR1 is LNHDA, CDR2 SQIVND (reference sequence). The CDR3 here is CALGGVKYNEQFF. The DNA for the CDR3 is TGTGCCCTTGGTGGGGTAAAATACAATGAGCAGTTCTTC.

The V and J genes are TRBV2 and TRBJ2-2; 16 bases agree with TRBD2. This CDR3 contains 16 residues. Per the germline V gene, CDR1 is SNHLY and CDR2 is FYNNEI. The trim removed 4 bases at V and 6 bases at J, leaving 2 bases unmatched. The CDR3 protein is CASSGGLAGGAGELFF. The CDR3 nucleotides read TGTGCCAGCAGTGGGGGACTAGCGGGAGGGGCCGGGGAGCTGTTTTTT.

This clone was detected only a few times. This sequence joins TRBV30 and TRBJ1-1; D gene unclear. Per germline, CDR1 GTSNPN and CDR2 SVGIG (reference sequence). The CDR3 length is 13 residues. V was pared by 1 base and J by 2 bases, with 8 bases between. The CDR3 spells CAWSGGGNTEAFF. In nucleotides, the CDR3 is TGTGCCTGGAGTGGGGGAGGAAACACTGAAGCTTTCTTT.

The gene calls are TRBV7-6 and TRBJ2-3, with 11 bases identical to TRBD2. Germline CDR1 and CDR2: SGHVS and FNYEAQ. The CDR3 spans 16 residues. Trimming at V came to 1 base and at J to 10 bases, leaving 10 bases not matched to a gene. Written as DNA, the CDR3 is TGTGCCAGCAGCTTAGTCCCTACTAGCGGGGGTTGGGCGCAGTATTTT. This sequence encodes CASSLVPTSGGWAQYF.

This chain connects TRBV5-1 to TRBJ2-1; 10 bases line up with TRBD2. The CDR3 is 15 amino acids. From germline, CDR1 is SGHRS and CDR2 YFSETQ. V shed 2 bases, J shed 7 bases, and the junction held 6 bases outside the gene matches. The CDR3 DNA sequence: TGCGCCAGCAGCTTTGGAGCGGGAGGGTCTAATGAGCAGTTCTTC. The encoded protein is CASSFGAGGSNEQFF.

The chain links TRBV15 to TRBJ1-1; TRBD1 is a possible D gene (5 bases). Looked up from germline, CDR1 is LNHNV and CDR2 is YYDKDF (reference sequence). The CDR3 totals 14 residues. The V gene lost 1 base and the J gene lost 5 bases, with 11 bases spanning the gap. The CDR3 region is CATSRAGGGTEAFF. The DNA for the CDR3 is TGTGCCACCAGCAGAGCGGGGGGGGGTACTGAAGCTTTCTTT.

J is TRBJ2-1 and V is TRBV2, with D unclear. Germline V gene lookup returns CDR1 SNHLY and CDR2 FYNNEI. This CDR3 has 11 residues. V dropped 3 bases and J dropped 14 bases, with 11 bases sitting between them. The CDR3 loop is CASSEDGRKFF. The CDR3 coding sequence is TGTGCCAGCAGTGAGGATGGACGAAAGTTCTTC.

This clone was seen only once. J is TRBJ2-7 and V is TRBV5-6; TRBD1 might be the D (5 bases). The CDR3 is 14 amino acids. V shed 0 bases and J shed 2 bases, with 9 bases lying between them. Germline V lookup: CDR1 SGHDT, CDR2 YYEEEE. As DNA, the CDR3 is TGTGCCAGCAGCTTGGGGTGGGGCCCCTACGAGCAGTACGTC. Translating it yields CASSLGWGPYEQYV.

The gene calls are TRBV19 and TRBJ1-5; tentatively, D is TRBD1 (5 bases). Germline lookup yields CDR1 LNHDA and CDR2 SQIVND (reference sequence). V was trimmed by 3 bases and J by 0 bases, leaving 9 bases between them. The CDR3 covers 15 residues. The DNA for the CDR3 is TGTGCCAGTAGTATCCTGACAGATAGCAATCAGCCCCAGCATTTT. It yields the protein CASSILTDSNQPQHF. Full variable domain (remainder filled in from reference TRBV19 and TRBJ1-5): DGGITQSPKYLFRKEGQNVTLSCEQNLNHDAMYWYRQDPGQGLRLIYYSQIVNDFQKGDIAEGYSVSREKKESFPLTVTSAQKNPTAFYLCASSILTDSNQPQHFGDGTRLSIL.

The rearrangement joins TRBV19 to TRBJ2-1, with TRBD2 identical over 11 bases. CDR3 length: 15 residues. V trimming: 6 bases; J trimming: 6 bases; junction bases outside the gene matches: 7. Germline CDR1 and CDR2: LNHDA and SQIVND (reference sequence). CDR3 nucleotides: TGTGCCAGTAGCCCACTAGCGGGGGCCTCCAATGAGCAGTTCTTC. It codes for CASSPLAGASNEQFF.

The V call is TRBV7-3, the J call TRBJ2-2, with D possibly matching TRBD2 (5 bases). The CDR3 is 13 residues long. Germline-derived CDR1 and CDR2 are SGHTA and FQGTGA. The germline V and J ends were trimmed by 2 bases and 6 bases, with 7 bases remaining between them. The CDR3 spells CASSLDYAGELFF. The CDR3 bases are TGTGCCAGCAGCTTAGACTATGCCGGGGAGCTGTTTTTT.

CDR3 in amino acids: CASSLGGGGPNERHGYTF. The CDR3 DNA sequence: TGTGCCAGCAGCTTAGGTGGAGGGGGCCCTAATGAACGTCATGGCTACACCTTC. This chain connects TRBV7-2 to TRBJ1-2, with 7 bases identical to TRBD1. V was pared by 1 base and J by 6 bases, with 17 bases of the junction left unmatched. Germline V gives CDR1 SGHTA, CDR2 FQGNSA. This CDR3 contains 18 residues.

In its sample, this clone was seen a few times. The V call is TRBV2, the J call TRBJ2-3; D is undetermined. CDR1 is SNHLY and CDR2 is FYNNEI in the germline V gene. The CDR3 length is 13 residues. V was trimmed by 1 base and J by 5 bases, leaving 7 bases between them. The CDR3 loop reads CASSEEWVDTQYF. The CDR3, as DNA: TGTGCCAGCAGTGAAGAGTGGGTAGATACGCAGTATTTT.

This chain links TRBV6-5 with TRBJ1-1, with 9 positions matching TRBD1. This CDR3 is built from 15 residues. Germline V gene sequence: CDR1 MNHEY, CDR2 SVGAGI. With V trimmed by 6 bases and J by 6 bases, 11 bases remained unmatched. The CDR3 region has the DNA TGTGCCAGCAGCCGTCTGGGACAGGGATCTTCTGAAGCTTTCTTT. Translating it yields CASSRLGQGSSEAFF.

V usage is TRBV25-1 and J usage is TRBJ2-2, with D unresolved. Germline CDR1 and CDR2: MGHDK and SYGVNS. The CDR3 is 14 amino acids. Trimming took off 3 bases at V and 7 bases at J, with 12 bases between the two ends. The DNA of the CDR3 is TGTGCCAGCAGTGATACCGGCCCAAACGGGGAGCTGTTTTTT. This codes for CASSDTGPNGELFF.

A word on this clone: The sample has other DNA sequences that encode this CDR3 too. The gene calls are TRBV2 and TRBJ2-5, with 10 bases lining up with TRBD2. The CDR3 sequence is 15 residues long. V shed 3 bases, J shed 7 bases, and the junction held 8 bases outside the gene matches. From germline, CDR1 is SNHLY and CDR2 FYNNEI. In DNA form, the CDR3 reads TGTGCCAGCAGTGATCTGGGACTAGCGTCGGGGACCCAGTACTTC. Protein product: CASSDLGLASGTQYF. The variable domain in full, with the rest retrieved from reference TRBV2 and TRBJ2-5, is EPEVTQTPSHQVTQMGQEVILRCVPISNHLYFYWYRQILGQKVEFLVSFYNNEISEKSEIFDDQFSVERPDGSNFTLKIRSTKLEDSAMYFCASSDLGLASGTQYFGPGTRLLVL.

The chain combines TRBV5-8 with TRBJ1-2; 9 bases align to TRBD1. Looked up from germline, CDR1 is SGHTS and CDR2 is YDEGEE. The CDR3 contains 16 residues. Trimming took 0 bases from V and 6 from J; bases not matched to a gene: 9. The CDR3 spells CASSLVRPGTGHGYTF. CDR3 DNA: TGTGCCAGCAGCTTGGTCAGGCCCGGGACAGGGCATGGCTACACCTTC.

In its sample, this clone was seen a few times. The chain is built from TRBV10-3 and TRBJ1-1, with a tentative D call TRBD1 (5 bases). CDR1 and CDR2 (germline): ENHRY, SYGVKD. CDR3 length: 13 amino acids. Deletions cut 6 bases from V and 5 bases from J, with 13 bases between. For the CDR3, the DNA is TGTGCCATCAGGGTGGGGGAGAGGACTGAAGCTTTCTTT. This encodes CAIRVGERTEAFF.

The count of this clone is one. The chain combines TRBV6-5 with TRBJ2-5; TRBD2 matches 9 bases. The V gene's germline CDR1 is MNHEY and CDR2 SVGAGI. V was clipped by 5 bases and J by 9 bases; unmatched bases: 7. The CDR3 runs to 13 residues. This chain's CDR3 is CASSTGLARAQYF. The CDR3 coding sequence is TGTGCCAGCAGTACGGGACTAGCTCGGGCCCAGTACTTC.

This clone was found a few times. The J gene is TRBJ1-2, the V gene TRBV7-9, with D tentatively TRBD1 (5 bases). V was shortened by 5 bases and J by 8 bases, with 15 bases between the two germline ends. The CDR3 is made up of 13 amino acids. Germline CDR1 reads SEHNR; CDR2 reads FQNEAQ (reference sequence). The CDR3 coding sequence is TGTGCCAGCAGCAGCCAACCAGGGTTGGGCTACACCTTC. It is translated as CASSSQPGLGYTF.

This clone is deemed medium-sized (0.01 to 0.1%). This chain uses TRBV6-4 with TRBJ1-1, with unresolved D. This CDR3 spans 15 amino acids. The germline gives CDR1 MRHNA, CDR2 SNTAGT. Trimming removed 5 bases at V and 3 bases at J, with 16 bases between. The CDR3 loop reads CASSNGSGSYTEAFF. The CDR3 DNA reads TGTGCCAGCAGTAATGGGTCGGGGAGTTACACTGAAGCTTTCTTT.

CDR3 nucleotides: TGTGCCAGCACCTCAGGAGTAACCTACAATGAGCAGTTCTTC. Protein sequence: CASTSGVTYNEQFF. This chain links TRBV27 with TRBJ2-1; D gene uncertain. Looked up from germline, CDR1 is MNHEY and CDR2 is SMNVEV (reference sequence). The CDR3 length is 14 residues. Trimming took off 7 bases at V and 2 bases at J, with 12 bases between the two ends.

This chain links TRBV5-1 with TRBJ1-2; TRBD1 matches at 8 bases. Germline CDR1 reads SGHRS; CDR2 reads YFSETQ. After removal of 8 bases from V and 8 bases from J, the junction contained 8 bases not matched to a gene. The CDR3 runs to 12 residues. CDR3 loop: CASTTGVGGYTF. Written as DNA, the CDR3 is TGCGCCAGTACGACAGGGGTGGGAGGCTACACCTTC.

This chain connects TRBV6-1 to TRBJ2-2, with D unresolved. The CDR3 has 16 amino acids. V lost 3 bases and J 2 bases, leaving 13 bases between the germline ends. CDR1 and CDR2 from the germline V gene are MNHNS and SASEGT. The CDR3 sequence is CASSDPTRSNTGELFF. The CDR3 DNA is TGTGCCAGCAGTGACCCCACCAGGTCTAACACCGGGGAGCTGTTTTTT.

The CDR3 nucleotides are TGCGCCAGCAGTGATGCTGGGAGCACCGGGGAGCTGTTTTTT. It is translated as CASSDAGSTGELFF. The chain employs TRBV10-1 and TRBJ2-2; maybe TRBD2 (5 bases). This CDR3 contains 14 residues. Germline V lookup: CDR1 WNHNN, CDR2 SYGVQD (reference sequence). Trimming took off 3 bases at V and 4 bases at J, with 9 bases between the two ends.

This clone was found once. V and J are TRBV27 and TRBJ2-2, with TRBD2 matching over 11 bases. Germline values: CDR1 MNHEY, CDR2 SMNVEV (reference sequence). Losses at the gene ends were 5 bases for V and 8 bases for J; bases not matched to a gene: 10. The CDR3 extends over 16 amino acids. CDR3 sequence reads: CASSRTGTSGVGELFF. The CDR3 nucleotides are TGTGCCAGCAGTCGGACTGGGACTAGCGGTGTGGGGGAGCTGTTTTTT.

This clone was picked up one time. CDR3 sequence (DNA): TGCAGCGTTGCGACAGGGGGGAACACTGAAGCTTTCTTT. Translating gives CSVATGGNTEAFF. The chain has TRBV29-1 and TRBJ1-1; 9 bases map to TRBD1. Germline CDR1 is SQVTM and CDR2 is ANQGSEA. The junction had 1 base not matched to a gene; V was cut back by 4 bases and J by 1 base. The CDR3 runs to 13 residues.